The 30 T cell receptor beta chains below were found in one sample sequenced in a study of early T cells in non-severe SARS-CoV-2 infection. Via MiXCR, TCRdb re-called the 5' RACE reads, giving one row per CDR3 protein. The profile shows approximately 81,000 distinct CDR3 sequences, approximately 13% of them singletons. Sequencing was carried out using whole blood. Every receptor here comes from an adult who was a healthcare worker with PCR-confirmed SARS-CoV-2 infection or an uninfected control (not recorded which).

This clonotype was detected many times. The CDR3 nucleotides are TGTGCCAGCAGTGAAGTGGCTCCTGAAATCTATAATTCACCCCTCCACTTT. Residues: CASSEVAPEIYNSPLHF. This chain uses TRBV6-1 with TRBJ1-6; no definite D call. CDR1 MNHNS and CDR2 SASEGT come from the germline V gene. Trimming shortened V by 1 base and J by 3 bases, and 13 bases separated the two germline ends. This CDR3 spans 17 amino acids.

This clonotype has more than one count but fewer than ten. The chain links TRBV19 to TRBJ2-3, with 9 positions matching TRBD2. Germline values: CDR1 LNHDA, CDR2 SQIVND (reference sequence). V trimming: 5 bases; J trimming: 5 bases; junction bases outside the gene matches: 17. The length of the CDR3 is 18 residues. Here the CDR3 reads CASSPSGGTSGFIDTQYF. The CDR3 DNA follows: TGTGCCAGTAGTCCCTCCGGCGGAACTAGCGGGTTTATAGATACGCAGTATTTT.

The V and J genes are TRBV10-2 and TRBJ1-2; tentative D call: TRBD1 (6 bases). Germline V CDR1 and CDR2: WSHSY, SAAADI. V gave up 3 bases and J gave up 4 bases, with 9 bases separating them. CDR3 length equals 13 residues. Written as DNA, the CDR3 is TGCGCCAGCAGTGAACAGGGCTTCTATGGCTACACCTTC. Protein: CASSEQGFYGYTF.

A single count supports this clonotype. This chain connects TRBV10-3 to TRBJ1-1; tentative D call: TRBD1 (5 bases). The V gene's germline CDR1 is ENHRY and CDR2 SYGVKD. Trimming cost V 10 bases and J 5 bases, with 14 bases left between them. The CDR3 runs 12 residues. The CDR3 region has the DNA TGTGCCACACAGGAGACTACGACTGAAGCTTTCTTT. This gives the protein CATQETTTEAFF.

This clonotype has ten or more counts. The genes are TRBV6-2 or TRBV6-3 and TRBJ1-4, with D unresolved. Per germline, CDR1 MNHEY and CDR2 SVGEGT. The CDR3 length is 15 residues. V shed 5 bases and J shed 4 bases, with 14 bases lying between them. The CDR3 reads CASSIREVDNEKLFF. CDR3 DNA sequence: TGTGCCAGCAGTATACGGGAAGTGGATAATGAAAAACTGTTTTTT.

This clonotype was seen ten or more times. The chain uses TRBV3-1 and TRBJ1-4; 7 nucleotides agree with TRBD1. The CDR3 has 15 residues. Germline CDR1 LGHDT, CDR2 YNNKEL (reference sequence). The ends lost 4 bases at V and 4 bases at J; junction bases unmatched: 6. The CDR3 bases are TGTGCCAGCAGCCGAACAGGGGCGGATAATGAAAAACTGTTTTTT. Its translation: CASSRTGADNEKLFF.

The chain has TRBV7-2 and TRBJ2-3; D gene uncertain. Germline lookup yields CDR1 SGHTA and CDR2 FQGNSA. CDR3 length: 12 amino acids. V lost 3 bases to trimming and J lost 10 bases, with 11 bases between them. The CDR3 sequence is CASSFPASPQYF. The DNA of the CDR3 is TGTGCCAGCAGCTTCCCCGCGTCTCCGCAGTATTTT.

The chain combines TRBV5-1 with TRBJ2-3; D is possibly TRBD2 (6 bases). V was shortened by 3 bases and J by 1 base, with 9 bases between the two germline ends. Germline CDR1 reads SGHRS; CDR2 reads YFSETQ. The CDR3 totals 14 residues. The CDR3 loop is CASSSASGTDTQYF. The CDR3 DNA reads as TGCGCCAGCAGCTCTGCTAGCGGCACAGATACGCAGTATTTT.

The rearrangement links TRBV5-1 to TRBJ2-1; TRBD2 agrees at 13 bases. Germline CDR1 and CDR2: SGHRS and YFSETQ. V shed 5 bases, J shed 7 bases, and the junction held 15 bases outside the gene matches. The CDR3 totals 18 residues. In DNA form, the CDR3 reads TGCGCCAGCAGGGGTGGACTAGCGGGAGAAGGCCTCCAAAATGAGCAGTTCTTC. It specifies CASRGGLAGEGLQNEQFF.

This clonotype was recorded a few times. The chain couples TRBV6-5 to TRBJ2-1; D is uncertain. The CDR3 totals 16 residues. Trimming took 2 bases from V and 4 from J, leaving 15 bases between them. CDR1 is MNHEY, CDR2 SVGAGI, per germline. This CDR3 reads CASSYRWARSYNEQFF. The CDR3, as DNA: TGTGCCAGCAGTTACAGGTGGGCCAGATCTTACAATGAGCAGTTCTTC.

This clonotype was seen many times. J is TRBJ2-2 and V is TRBV19, with D maybe TRBD2 (7 bases). This CDR3 is built from 16 residues. Trimming shortened V by 5 bases and J by 0 bases, and 13 bases separated the two germline ends. Germline CDR1 reads LNHDA; CDR2 reads SQIVND (reference sequence). The CDR3 is CASSSPGGPNTGELFF. The CDR3 DNA reads as TGTGCCAGTAGTTCCCCGGGGGGCCCGAACACCGGGGAGCTGTTTTTT.

This clonotype was seen a handful of times. The chain has TRBV2 and TRBJ2-1; 7 nucleotides match TRBD2. The ends lost 11 bases at V and 3 bases at J; junction bases unmatched: 7. The CDR3 loop spans 13 amino acids. The V gene's germline CDR1 is SNHLY and CDR2 FYNNEI. The CDR3 DNA is TGTGCCTTCCGGCTAGCGGTCTACAATGAGCAGTTCTTC. It translates to CAFRLAVYNEQFF.

This clonotype was counted between two and nine times. This chain uses TRBV18 with TRBJ1-2, with a tentative D call TRBD1 (6 bases). V was pared by 3 bases and J by 8 bases, with 19 bases between. CDR1 is KGHSH and CDR2 is LQKENI in the germline V gene. The CDR3 length is 15 residues. The CDR3 bases are TGTGCCAGCTCACCTCCCGGACAGCCCCGAGAGGGCTACACCTTC. Protein: CASSPPGQPREGYTF.

The gene calls are TRBV6-6 and TRBJ2-4; D call uncertain. Germline V lookup: CDR1 MNHNY, CDR2 SVGAGI (reference sequence). The CDR3 totals 16 residues. Trimming shortened V by 2 bases and J by 0 bases, and 11 bases separated the two germline ends. The CDR3 region has the DNA TGTGCCAGCAGTTACACCGACGTGCTAGCCAAAAACATTCAGTACTTC. Protein: CASSYTDVLAKNIQYF.

A few counts support this clonotype. The chain is built from TRBV29-1 and TRBJ1-1; D is unresolved. The CDR3 has 15 residues. Per germline, CDR1 SQVTM and CDR2 ANQGSEA. Trimming removed 5 bases from V and 4 bases from J, with 20 bases in between. The CDR3 DNA is TGCAGCGTTCAAGGAACAAGTGCCTTCCTCACTGAAGCTTTCTTT. Translation: CSVQGTSAFLTEAFF. The full variable domain, with the rest looked up from reference TRBV29-1 and TRBJ1-1, is SAVISQKPSRDICQRGTSLTIQCQVDSQVTMMFWYRQQPGQSLTLIATANQGSEATYESGFVIDKFPISRPNLTFSTLTVSNMSPEDSSIYLCSVQGTSAFLTEAFFGQGTRLTVV.

In this sample, this clonotype turned up a few times. V usage is TRBV5-6 and J usage is TRBJ1-2; 8 bases agree with TRBD1. Germline V gene sequence: CDR1 SGHDT, CDR2 YYEEEE. The CDR3 length is 13 residues. J lost 5 bases, V lost 5 bases, and 5 bases had no gene match. This CDR3 is CASRRDRQYGYTF. In DNA, the CDR3 is TGTGCCAGCAGGCGGGACAGGCAATATGGCTACACCTTC.

This clonotype was counted at least ten times. The chain joins TRBV5-6 to TRBJ1-5, with 10 nucleotides matching TRBD1. This CDR3 is 13 amino acids long. Germline V gene lookup returns CDR1 SGHDT and CDR2 YYEEEE. V dropped 3 bases and J dropped 6; count of bases not matched to a gene: 0. The CDR3 loop is CASSWTGGQPQHF. CDR3 bases: TGTGCCAGCAGCTGGACAGGGGGTCAGCCCCAGCATTTT.

The CDR3 DNA sequence: TGTGCCAGCAGCTTAACAGCCAGGGTTGGAAACACCATATATTTT. It encodes CASSLTARVGNTIYF. V and J are TRBV7-6 and TRBJ1-3, with D maybe TRBD1 (5 bases). Germline CDR1 reads SGHVS; CDR2 reads FNYEAQ. Trimming pared 2 bases from V and 3 bases from J, leaving 11 bases between. The CDR3 totals 15 residues.

This clonotype has a count of ten or more. The chain links TRBV11-2 to TRBJ2-1; D might be TRBD2 (6 bases). The ends were cut back, 1 base at V and 4 bases at J, with 11 bases in the middle. The germline V gene has CDR1 SGHAT and CDR2 FQNNGV. The CDR3 is made up of 15 amino acids. For the CDR3, the DNA is TGTGCCAGCAGCTTAGTGGGGACTTCATACAATGAGCAGTTCTTC. It translates to CASSLVGTSYNEQFF.

This clonotype was counted many times. The chain recombines TRBV4-1 with TRBJ2-3, with D unclear. The CDR3 has 14 amino acids. V was trimmed by 0 bases and J by 2 bases, leaving 6 bases between them. The germline V gene has CDR1 MGHRA and CDR2 YSYEKL. The CDR3 region has the DNA TGCGCCAGCAGCCAAGAAGGCAACACAGATACGCAGTATTTT. Translation gives CASSQEGNTDTQYF.

The rearrangement joins TRBV12-3 or TRBV12-4 to TRBJ2-1; the D is unclear. CDR3 length: 11 amino acids. V lost 3 bases and J lost 8, with 5 bases in between. CDR3 nucleotides: TGTGCCAGCAGTTTCTTCCATGAGCAGTTCTTC. Residues: CASSFFHEQFF.

This CDR3 is CASRAQGRDIQYF. The CDR3 DNA follows: TGCGCCAGCAGAGCCCAGGGGCGGGACATTCAGTACTTC. The chain carries TRBV5-1 and TRBJ2-4; D is possibly TRBD1 (6 bases). Germline V gives CDR1 SGHRS, CDR2 YFSETQ. V was cut by 5 bases and J by 8 bases, with 14 bases left in between. The CDR3 loop spans 13 amino acids.

J is TRBJ1-6 and V is TRBV19, with D uncertain. Germline V gene sequence: CDR1 LNHDA, CDR2 SQIVND (reference sequence). CDR3 length equals 14 residues. The V and J ends lost 3 bases and 6 bases respectively, with 9 bases between them. The CDR3 nucleotides read TGTGCCAGTAGTATCAGTCTGGTTAATTCACCCCTCCACTTT. Protein: CASSISLVNSPLHF.

Many counts were recorded for this clonotype. The rearrangement uses TRBV10-2 and TRBJ1-6; 9 nucleotides line up with TRBD1. The CDR3 is 15 residues long. In germline, CDR1 is WSHSY, CDR2 SAAADI. The ends lost 6 bases at V and 7 bases at J; junction bases unmatched: 7. The CDR3 DNA reads as TGCGCCAGCAGCGTGGGACAGGGTGGAAATTCACCCCTCCACTTT. Translated: CASSVGQGGNSPLHF.

Turning to this clonotype: Germline and junction disagree at one end, which may indicate a read error. The chain is built from TRBV7-2 and TRBJ1-1, with 7 positions matching TRBD1. The CDR3 sequence is 14 residues long. Germline V CDR1 and CDR2: SGHTA, FQGNSA. The CDR3 protein is CAGSLGQWSTEAFF. The CDR3 coding sequence is TGTGCCGGCAGCTTGGGACAGTGGTCCACTGAAGCTTTCTTT.

The V and J genes are TRBV7-6 and TRBJ1-1; D not certain. The V and J ends lost 2 bases and 7 bases respectively, with 14 bases between them. Germline assignment: CDR1 SGHVS and CDR2 FNYEAQ. The CDR3 contains 14 residues. The CDR3 DNA reads as TGTGCCAGCAGCTTAAGGGCAGATTCACTTGAAGCTTTCTTT. Encoded protein: CASSLRADSLEAFF.

This clonotype was picked up many times. This sequence joins TRBV6-1 and TRBJ2-5; 9 bases map to TRBD2. The V and J ends lost 5 bases and 4 bases, in that order; junction bases with no gene match: 8. Germline values: CDR1 MNHNS, CDR2 SASEGT. This CDR3 is built from 15 residues. CDR3 sequence: CASSYSGSRGETQYF. CDR3 nucleotides: TGTGCCAGCAGTTATAGCGGGAGTAGGGGAGAGACCCAGTACTTC.

The chain has TRBV29-1 and TRBJ2-7; perhaps TRBD2 as D (5 bases). The CDR3 has 12 amino acids. The germline gives CDR1 SQVTM, CDR2 ANQGSEA. The CDR3 sequence: CSITGSSYEQYF. In DNA, the CDR3 is TGCAGTATCACTGGGAGCTCCTACGAGCAGTACTTC.

This clonotype appeared many times. The genes are TRBV5-1 and TRBJ2-1; tentative D call: TRBD2 (6 bases). The V gene lost 4 bases and the J gene lost 6 bases, with 17 bases spanning the gap. This CDR3 is 15 amino acids long. Germline assignment: CDR1 SGHRS and CDR2 YFSETQ. Here the CDR3 DNA reads TGCGCCAGCAGCGAAGGCGGCGGGACTTCCAATGAGCAGTTCTTC. It codes for CASSEGGGTSNEQFF.

In DNA form, the CDR3 reads TGTGCCAGCAGCGCCACTGCATGGGGGCAGAGGTATGGCTACACCTTC. Amino acids: CASSATAWGQRYGYTF. The chain is built from TRBV9 and TRBJ1-2, with D possibly being TRBD1 (6 bases). Germline V gene sequence: CDR1 SGDLS, CDR2 YYNGEE. Trimming took 3 bases from V and 5 from J, leaving 20 bases between them. The CDR3 has 16 amino acids.